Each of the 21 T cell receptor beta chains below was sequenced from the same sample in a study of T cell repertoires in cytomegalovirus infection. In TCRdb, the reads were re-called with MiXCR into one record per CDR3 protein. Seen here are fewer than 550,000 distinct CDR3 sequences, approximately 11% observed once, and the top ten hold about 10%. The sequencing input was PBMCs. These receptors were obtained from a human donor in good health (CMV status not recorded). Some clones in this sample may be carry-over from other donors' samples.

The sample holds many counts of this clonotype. The CDR3 nucleotides are TGTGCCAGCAGTGAAGCCGGGACGGGGGGGGGCACAGATACGCAGTATTTT. Translation gives CASSEAGTGGGTDTQYF. V usage is TRBV2 and J usage is TRBJ2-3, with TRBD2 matching 8 bases. The junction had 6 bases not matched to a gene; V was cut back by 0 bases and J by 1 base. Germline V gene lookup returns CDR1 SNHLY and CDR2 FYNNEI. The CDR3 loop spans 17 amino acids.

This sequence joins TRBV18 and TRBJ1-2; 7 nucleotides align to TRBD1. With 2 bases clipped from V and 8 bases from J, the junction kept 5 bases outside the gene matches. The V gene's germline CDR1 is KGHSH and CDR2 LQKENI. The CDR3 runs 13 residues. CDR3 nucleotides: TGTGCCAGCTCACCAGGCACAGGGGAAGGCTACACCTTC. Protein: CASSPGTGEGYTF.

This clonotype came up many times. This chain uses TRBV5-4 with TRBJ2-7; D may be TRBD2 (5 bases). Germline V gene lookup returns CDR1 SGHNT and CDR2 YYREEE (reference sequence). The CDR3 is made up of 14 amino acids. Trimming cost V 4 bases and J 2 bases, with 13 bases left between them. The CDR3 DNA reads TGTGCCAGCAGCACCGGGATTGGGACCTACGAGCAGTACTTC. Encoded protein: CASSTGIGTYEQYF.

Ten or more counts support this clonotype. Here the CDR3 DNA reads TGTGCCAGCAGTCCCCCCCCGGGACAGGGAGGCTTCCCGGGGAGGGGAACTGAAGCTTTCTTT. This encodes CASSPPPGQGGFPGRGTEAFF. This rearrangement joins TRBV28 to TRBJ1-1; 9 bases are shared with TRBD1. Germline V gene data show CDR1 as MDHEN and CDR2 as SYDVKM. The CDR3 has 21 residues. Trimming cost V 5 bases and J 5 bases; bases outside gene matches: 27.

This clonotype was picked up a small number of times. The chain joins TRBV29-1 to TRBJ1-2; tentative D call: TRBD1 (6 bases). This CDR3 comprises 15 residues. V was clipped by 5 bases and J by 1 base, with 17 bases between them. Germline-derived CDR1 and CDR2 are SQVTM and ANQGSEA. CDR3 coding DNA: TGCAGCGTTCTTGGGGGCATGCGAGATAACTATGGCTACACCTTC. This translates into CSVLGGMRDNYGYTF.

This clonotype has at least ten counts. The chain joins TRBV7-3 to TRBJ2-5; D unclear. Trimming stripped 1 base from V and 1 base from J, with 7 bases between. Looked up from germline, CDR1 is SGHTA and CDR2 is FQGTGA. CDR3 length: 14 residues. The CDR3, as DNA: TGTGCCAGCAGCTTAAACAACGGCCAAGAGACCCAGTACTTC. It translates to CASSLNNGQETQYF.

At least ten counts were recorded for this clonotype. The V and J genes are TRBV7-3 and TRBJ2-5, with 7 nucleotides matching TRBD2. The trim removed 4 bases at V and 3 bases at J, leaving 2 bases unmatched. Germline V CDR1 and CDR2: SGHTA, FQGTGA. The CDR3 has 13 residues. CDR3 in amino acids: CASSSGGKETQYF. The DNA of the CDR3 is TGTGCCAGCAGCTCGGGAGGAAAAGAGACCCAGTACTTC.

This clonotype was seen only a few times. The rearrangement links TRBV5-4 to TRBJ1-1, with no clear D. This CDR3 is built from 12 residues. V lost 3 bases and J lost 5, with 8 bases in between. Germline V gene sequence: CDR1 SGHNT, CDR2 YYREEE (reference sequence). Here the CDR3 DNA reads TGTGCCAGCAGCTCCGCTTGGACTGAAGCTTTCTTT. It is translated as CASSSAWTEAFF.

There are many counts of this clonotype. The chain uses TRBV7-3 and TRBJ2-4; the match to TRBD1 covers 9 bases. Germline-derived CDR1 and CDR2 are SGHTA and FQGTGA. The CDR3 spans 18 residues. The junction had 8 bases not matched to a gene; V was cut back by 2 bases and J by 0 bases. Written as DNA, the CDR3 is TGTGCCAGCAGCTTATGGGGGGGGACAGGGCTAGCCAAAAACATTCAGTACTTC. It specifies CASSLWGGTGLAKNIQYF.

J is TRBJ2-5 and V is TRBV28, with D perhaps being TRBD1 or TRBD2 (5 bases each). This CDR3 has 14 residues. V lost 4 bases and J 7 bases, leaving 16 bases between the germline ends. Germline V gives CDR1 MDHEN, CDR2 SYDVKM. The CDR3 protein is CASSSTPGPPTQYF. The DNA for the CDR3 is TGTGCCAGCAGTTCTACTCCGGGACCCCCGACCCAGTACTTC.

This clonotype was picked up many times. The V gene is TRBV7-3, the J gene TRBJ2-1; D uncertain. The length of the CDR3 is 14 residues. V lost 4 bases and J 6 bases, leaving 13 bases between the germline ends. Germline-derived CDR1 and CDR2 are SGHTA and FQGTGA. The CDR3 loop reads CASSSPGESNEQFF. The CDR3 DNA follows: TGTGCCAGCAGCTCCCCGGGTGAGAGCAATGAGCAGTTCTTC. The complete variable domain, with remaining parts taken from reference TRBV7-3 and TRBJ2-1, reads GAGVSQTPSNKVTEKGKYVELRCDPISGHTALYWYRQSLGQGPEFLIYFQGTGAADDSGLPNDRFFAVRPEGSVSTLKIQRTERGDSAVYLCASSSPGESNEQFFGPGTRLTVL.

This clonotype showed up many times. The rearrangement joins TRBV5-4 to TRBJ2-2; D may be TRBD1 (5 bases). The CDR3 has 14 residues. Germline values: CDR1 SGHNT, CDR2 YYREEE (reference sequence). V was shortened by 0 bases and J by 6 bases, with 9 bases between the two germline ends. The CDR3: CASSLDQGAGELFF. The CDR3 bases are TGTGCCAGCAGCTTGGACCAGGGTGCCGGGGAGCTGTTTTTT.

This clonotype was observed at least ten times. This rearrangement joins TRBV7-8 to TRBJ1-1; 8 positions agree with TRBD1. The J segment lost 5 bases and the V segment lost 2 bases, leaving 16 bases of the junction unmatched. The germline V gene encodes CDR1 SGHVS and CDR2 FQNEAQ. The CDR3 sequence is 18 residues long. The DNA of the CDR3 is TGTGCCAGCAGCTTATGGGGCGGGACAGGCGGCAGAGGGACTGAAGCTTTCTTT. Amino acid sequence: CASSLWGGTGGRGTEAFF.

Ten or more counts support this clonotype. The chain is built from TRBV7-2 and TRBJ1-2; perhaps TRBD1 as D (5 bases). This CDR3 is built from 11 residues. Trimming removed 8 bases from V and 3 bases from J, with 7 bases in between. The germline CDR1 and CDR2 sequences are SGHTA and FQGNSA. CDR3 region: CASGAYYGYTF. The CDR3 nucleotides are TGTGCCAGCGGGGCCTACTATGGCTACACCTTC. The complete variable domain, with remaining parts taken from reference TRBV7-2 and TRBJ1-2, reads GAGVSQSPSNKVTEKGKDVELRCDPISGHTALYWYRQSLGQGLEFLIYFQGNSAPDKSGLPSDRFSAERTGGSVSTLTIQRTQQEDSAVYLCASGAYYGYTFGSGTRLTVV.

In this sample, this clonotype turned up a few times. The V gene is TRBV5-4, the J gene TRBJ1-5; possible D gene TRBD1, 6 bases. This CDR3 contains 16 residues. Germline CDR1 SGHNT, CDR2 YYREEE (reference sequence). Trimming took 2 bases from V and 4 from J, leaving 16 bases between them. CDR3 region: CASSFGGRGNNQPQHF. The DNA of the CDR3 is TGTGCCAGCAGCTTTGGGGGGCGCGGGAATAATCAGCCCCAGCATTTT.

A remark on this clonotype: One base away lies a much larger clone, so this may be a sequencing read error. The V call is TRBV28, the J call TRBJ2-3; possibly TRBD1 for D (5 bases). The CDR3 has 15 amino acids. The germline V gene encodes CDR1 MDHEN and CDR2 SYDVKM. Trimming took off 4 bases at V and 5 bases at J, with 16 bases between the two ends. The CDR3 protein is CASSSKGYGKDTQYF. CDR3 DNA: TGTGCCAGCAGTTCAAAGGGGTACGGCAAAGATACGCAGTATTTT.

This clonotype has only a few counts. The CDR3 spells CASSSQAGGRETQYF. The DNA of the CDR3 is TGTGCCAGCAGCTCACAAGCGGGGGGACGTGAGACCCAGTACTTC. The gene calls are TRBV7-8 and TRBJ2-5; 9 bases line up with TRBD2. Germline CDR1 is SGHVS and CDR2 is FQNEAQ. The CDR3 runs to 15 residues. The junction had 8 bases not matched to a gene; V was cut back by 4 bases and J by 5 bases. Drawing the rest from reference TRBV7-8 and TRBJ2-5, the complete variable domain is GAGVSQSPRYKVAKRGQDVALRCDPISGHVSLFWYQQALGQGPEFLTYFQNEAQLDKSGLPSDRFFAERPEGSVSTLKIQRTQQEDSAVYLCASSSQAGGRETQYFGPGTRLLVL.

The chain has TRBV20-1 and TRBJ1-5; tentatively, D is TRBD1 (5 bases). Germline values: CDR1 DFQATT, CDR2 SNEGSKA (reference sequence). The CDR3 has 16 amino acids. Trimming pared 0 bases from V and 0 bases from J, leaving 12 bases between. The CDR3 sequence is CSAREQGRSSNQPQHF. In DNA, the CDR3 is TGCAGTGCTAGAGAGCAGGGACGGTCTAGCAATCAGCCCCAGCATTTT.

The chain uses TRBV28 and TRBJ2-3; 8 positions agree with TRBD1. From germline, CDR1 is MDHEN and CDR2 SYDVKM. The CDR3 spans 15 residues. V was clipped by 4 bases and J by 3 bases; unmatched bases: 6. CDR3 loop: CASSSTGGQTDTQYF. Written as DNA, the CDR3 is TGTGCCAGCAGTTCCACAGGGGGTCAAACAGATACGCAGTATTTT. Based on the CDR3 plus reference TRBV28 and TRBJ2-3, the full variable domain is DVKVTQSSRYLVKRTGEKVFLECVQDMDHENMFWYRQDPGLGLRLIYFSYDVKMKEKGDIPEGYSVSREKKERFSLILESASTNQTSMYLCASSSTGGQTDTQYFGPGTRLTVL.

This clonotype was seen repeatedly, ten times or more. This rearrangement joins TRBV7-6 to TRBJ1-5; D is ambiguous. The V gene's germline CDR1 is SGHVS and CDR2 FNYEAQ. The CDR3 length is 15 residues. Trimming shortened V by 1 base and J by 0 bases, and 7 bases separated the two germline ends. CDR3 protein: CASSLDGDSNQPQHF. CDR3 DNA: TGTGCCAGCAGCTTAGACGGGGATAGCAATCAGCCCCAGCATTTT.

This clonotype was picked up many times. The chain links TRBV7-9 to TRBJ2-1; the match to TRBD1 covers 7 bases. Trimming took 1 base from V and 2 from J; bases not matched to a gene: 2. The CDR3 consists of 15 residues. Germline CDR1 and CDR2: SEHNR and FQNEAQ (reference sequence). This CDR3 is CASSLEGATYNEQFF. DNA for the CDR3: TGTGCCAGCAGCTTAGAGGGGGCTACCTACAATGAGCAGTTCTTC. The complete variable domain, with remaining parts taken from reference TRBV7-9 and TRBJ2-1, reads DTGVSQNPRHKITKRGQNVTFRCDPISEHNRLYWYRQTLGQGPEFLTYFQNEAQLEKSRLLSDRFSAERPKGSFSTLEIQRTEQGDSAMYLCASSLEGATYNEQFFGPGTRLTVL.